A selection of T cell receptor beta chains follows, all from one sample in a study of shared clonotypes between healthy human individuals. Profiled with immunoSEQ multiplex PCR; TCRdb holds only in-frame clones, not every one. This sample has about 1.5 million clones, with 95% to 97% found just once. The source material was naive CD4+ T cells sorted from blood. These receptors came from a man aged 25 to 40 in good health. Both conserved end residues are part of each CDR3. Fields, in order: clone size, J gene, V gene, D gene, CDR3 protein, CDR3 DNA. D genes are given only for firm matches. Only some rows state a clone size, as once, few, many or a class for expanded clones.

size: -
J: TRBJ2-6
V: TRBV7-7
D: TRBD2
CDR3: CASSLAGVANVLTF
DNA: TGTGCCAGCAGCCTAGCGGGGGTGGCCAACGTCCTGACTTTC

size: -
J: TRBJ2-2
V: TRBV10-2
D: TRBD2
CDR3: CASQSVAGVGTGELFF
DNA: TGCGCCAGCCAATCCGTAGCGGGAGTTGGGACCGGGGAGCTGTTTTTT

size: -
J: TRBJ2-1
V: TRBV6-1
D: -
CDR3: CASSERFRGSDEQFF
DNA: TGTGCCAGCAGTGAACGTTTCAGGGGTTCCGATGAGCAGTTCTTC

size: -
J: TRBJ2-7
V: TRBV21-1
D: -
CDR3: CASRMKLLAGGNSYEQYF
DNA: TGTGCCAGCAGGATGAAATTACTAGCGGGAGGGAACTCCTACGAGCAGTACTTC

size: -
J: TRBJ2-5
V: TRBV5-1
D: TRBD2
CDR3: CASSLAPASGATRETQYF
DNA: TGCGCCAGCAGCTTGGCGCCCGCTAGCGGGGCGACCCGAGAGACCCAGTACTTC

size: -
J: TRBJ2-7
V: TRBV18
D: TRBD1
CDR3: CASSPRQGINEQYF
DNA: TGTGCCAGCTCACCCCGACAGGGGATCAACGAGCAGTACTTC

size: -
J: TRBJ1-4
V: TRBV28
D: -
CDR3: CASRMVQDDEKLFF
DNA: TGTGCCAGCAGAATGGTCCAGGACGATGAAAAACTGTTTTTT

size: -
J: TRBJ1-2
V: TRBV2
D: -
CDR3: CASSQSESPLNYGYTF
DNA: TGTGCCAGCAGCCAATCCGAGTCGCCCCTTAACTATGGCTACACCTTC

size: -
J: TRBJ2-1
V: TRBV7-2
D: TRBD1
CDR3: CASSLGDRYYNEQFF
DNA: TGTGCCAGCAGCTTAGGGGACAGATACTACAATGAGCAGTTCTTC

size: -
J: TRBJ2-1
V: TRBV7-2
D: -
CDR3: CASSLVAGEQFF
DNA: TGTGCCAGCAGCTTAGTTGCTGGTGAGCAGTTCTTC

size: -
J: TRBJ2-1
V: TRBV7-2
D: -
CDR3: CASSLTGDREQFF
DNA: TGTGCCAGCAGCTTAACTGGAGACAGGGAGCAGTTCTTC

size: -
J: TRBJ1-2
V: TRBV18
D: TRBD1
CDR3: CASSPGTGLNYTF
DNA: TGTGCCAGCTCACCAGGGACAGGGCTGAACTACACCTTC

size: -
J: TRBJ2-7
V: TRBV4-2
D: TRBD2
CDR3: CASSQSLAGPYEQYF
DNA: TGTGCCAGCAGCCAATCCCTAGCGGGACCCTACGAGCAGTACTTC

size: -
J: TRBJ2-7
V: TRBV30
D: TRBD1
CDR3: CACHGTVSYEQYF
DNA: TGTGCCTGCCATGGGACAGTTTCCTACGAGCAGTACTTC

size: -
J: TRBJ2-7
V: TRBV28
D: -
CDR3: CASRETHYEQYF
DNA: TGTGCCAGCAGGGAGACTCACTACGAGCAGTACTTC

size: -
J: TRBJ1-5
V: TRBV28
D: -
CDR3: CASSNRAQPQHF
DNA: TGTGCCAGCAGTAATAGGGCCCAGCCCCAGCATTTT

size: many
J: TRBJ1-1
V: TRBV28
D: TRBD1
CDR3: CASRRTGGRGNTEAFF
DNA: TGTGCCAGCAGGCGAACAGGGGGCAGGGGGAACACTGAAGCTTTCTTT

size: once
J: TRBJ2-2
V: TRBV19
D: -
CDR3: CASSLGTTTGELFF
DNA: TGTGCCAGTAGTCTAGGGACAACCACCGGGGAGCTGTTTTTT

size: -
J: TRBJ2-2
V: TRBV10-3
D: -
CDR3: CAISELGDGNAGELFF
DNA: TGTGCCATCAGTGAGTTAGGGGACGGGAACGCCGGGGAGCTGTTTTTT

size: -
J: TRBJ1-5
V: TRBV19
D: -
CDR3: CASSIGTPGDQPQHF
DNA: TGTGCCAGTAGTATAGGGACCCCTGGGGATCAGCCCCAGCATTTT

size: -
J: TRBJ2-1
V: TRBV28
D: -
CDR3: CASSPSGTATYNEQFF
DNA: TGTGCCAGCAGTCCCAGTGGGACGGCGACCTACAATGAGCAGTTCTTC

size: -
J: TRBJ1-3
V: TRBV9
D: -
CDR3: CASSAPAGSSGNTIYF
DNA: TGTGCCAGCAGCGCACCAGCCGGCAGCTCTGGAAACACCATATATTTT

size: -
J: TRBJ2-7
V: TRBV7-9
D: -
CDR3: CASSYSLQGSPYEQYF
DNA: TGTGCCAGCAGCTATTCCCTCCAGGGGTCCCCCTACGAGCAGTACTTC

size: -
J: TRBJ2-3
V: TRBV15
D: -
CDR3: CATSRGRLVHGTDTQYF
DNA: TGTGCCACCAGCAGAGGTCGACTAGTGCATGGCACAGATACGCAGTATTTT

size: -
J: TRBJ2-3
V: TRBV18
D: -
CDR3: CASSHSSTDTQYF
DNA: TGTGCCAGCTCACACTCTAGCACAGATACGCAGTATTTT

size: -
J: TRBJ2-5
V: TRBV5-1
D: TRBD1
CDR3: CASSRSGQDSETQYF
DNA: TGCGCCAGCAGCAGATCGGGACAGGATTCAGAGACCCAGTACTTC

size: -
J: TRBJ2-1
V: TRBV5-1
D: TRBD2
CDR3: CASSLRTSGLFNEQFF
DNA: TGCGCCAGCAGTTTACGGACTAGCGGGCTCTTCAATGAGCAGTTCTTC

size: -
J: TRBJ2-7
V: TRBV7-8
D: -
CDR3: CASSQTDTWDSYEQYF
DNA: TGTGCCAGCAGCCAGACGGACACTTGGGACTCCTACGAGCAGTACTTC

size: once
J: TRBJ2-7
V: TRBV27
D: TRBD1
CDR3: CASSLSAGQGGFMYEQYF
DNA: TGTGCCAGCAGTTTATCGGCGGGACAGGGGGGTTTCATGTACGAGCAGTACTTC

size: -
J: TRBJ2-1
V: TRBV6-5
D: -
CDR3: CASSYRAVYNEQFF
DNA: TGTGCCAGCAGTTACCGAGCAGTTTACAATGAGCAGTTCTTC

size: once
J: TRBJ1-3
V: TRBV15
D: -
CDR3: CATSVTGTAYSGNTIYF
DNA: TGTGCCACCAGCGTCACCGGGACTGCCTACTCTGGAAACACCATATATTTT

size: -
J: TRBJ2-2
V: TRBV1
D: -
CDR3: CTSSQDLVLAEKLRDTGELFF
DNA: TGCACCAGCAGCCAAGATCTCGTACTAGCGGAGAAACTTCGGGACACCGGGGAGCTGTTTTTT

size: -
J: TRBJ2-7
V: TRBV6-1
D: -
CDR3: CASNFKGAYEQYF
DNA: TGTGCCAGCAATTTTAAGGGGGCCTACGAGCAGTACTTC

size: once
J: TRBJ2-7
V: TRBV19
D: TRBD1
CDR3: CASSMQGEVSYEQYF
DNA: TGTGCCAGTAGTATGCAGGGGGAAGTGTCCTACGAGCAGTACTTC

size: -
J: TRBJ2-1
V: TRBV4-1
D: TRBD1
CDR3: CASSQEYSGTGFHYNEQFF
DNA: TGCGCCAGCAGCCAAGAGTATTCCGGGACAGGCTTTCACTACAATGAGCAGTTCTTC

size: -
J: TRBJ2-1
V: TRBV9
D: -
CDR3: CASSQVRGDYNEQFF
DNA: TGTGCCAGCAGCCAAGTGAGAGGCGACTACAATGAGCAGTTCTTC

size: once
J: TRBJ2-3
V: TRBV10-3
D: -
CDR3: CAISDVYPTDTQYF
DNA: TGTGCCATCAGTGACGTATATCCCACAGATACGCAGTATTTT

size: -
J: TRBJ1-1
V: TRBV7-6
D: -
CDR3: CASSSAGSNTEAFF
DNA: TGTGCCAGCAGCTCGGCAGGTTCGAACACTGAAGCTTTCTTT

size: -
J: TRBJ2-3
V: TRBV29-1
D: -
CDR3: CSIIGVAVSTDTQYF
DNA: TGCAGCATAATAGGGGTAGCGGTTAGCACAGATACGCAGTATTTT

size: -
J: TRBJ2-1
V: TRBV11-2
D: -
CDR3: CASSLERSDFDEQFF
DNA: TGTGCCAGCAGCTTAGAGCGGTCTGATTTCGATGAGCAGTTCTTC

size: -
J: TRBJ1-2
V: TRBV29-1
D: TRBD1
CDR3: CSASPGQDYYGYTF
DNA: TGCAGCGCTAGCCCGGGACAGGATTACTATGGCTACACCTTC

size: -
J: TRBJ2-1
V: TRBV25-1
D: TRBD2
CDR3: CASSEYAGASYNEQFF
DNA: TGTGCCAGCAGTGAATACGCGGGAGCCTCCTACAATGAGCAGTTCTTC

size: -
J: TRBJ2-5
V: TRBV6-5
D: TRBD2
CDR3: CASSWGLAGPQETQYF
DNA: TGTGCCAGCAGTTGGGGTCTAGCGGGTCCCCAAGAGACCCAGTACTTC

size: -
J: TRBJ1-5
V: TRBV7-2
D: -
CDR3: CASRKQGSQPQHF
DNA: TGTGCCAGCAGAAAACAGGGAAGTCAGCCCCAGCATTTT

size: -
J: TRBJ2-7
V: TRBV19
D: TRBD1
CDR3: CASSSRTGHYEQYF
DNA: TGTGCCAGTAGTTCCCGGACAGGCCACTACGAGCAGTACTTC

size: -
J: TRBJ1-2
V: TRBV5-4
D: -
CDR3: CASSLDAVYSGYTF
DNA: TGTGCCAGCAGCTTGGACGCTGTCTACTCTGGCTACACCTTC

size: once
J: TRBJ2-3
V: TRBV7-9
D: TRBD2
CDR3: CASSAQAGGTDTQYF
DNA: TGTGCCAGCAGCGCCCAAGCGGGAGGGACAGATACGCAGTATTTT

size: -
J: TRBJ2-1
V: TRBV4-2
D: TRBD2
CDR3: CASSQAASGTNEQFF
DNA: TGTGCCAGCAGCCAAGCTGCTAGCGGTACCAATGAGCAGTTCTTC

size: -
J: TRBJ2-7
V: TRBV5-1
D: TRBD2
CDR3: CASSLYRTSEQYF
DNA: TGCGCCAGCAGCTTGTACAGGACTAGCGAGCAGTACTTC

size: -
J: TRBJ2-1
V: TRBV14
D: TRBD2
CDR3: CASSQDIGRGAYNEQFF
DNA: TGTGCCAGCAGCCAAGATATTGGGCGGGGGGCTTACAATGAGCAGTTCTTC

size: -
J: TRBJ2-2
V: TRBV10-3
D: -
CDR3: CAISESRGLTGELFF
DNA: TGTGCCATCAGTGAGTCGAGGGGTTTGACCGGGGAGCTGTTTTTT

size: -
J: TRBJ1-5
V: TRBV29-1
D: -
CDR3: CSVASGVSQPQHF
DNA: TGCAGCGTTGCGTCGGGGGTTTCTCAGCCCCAGCATTTT

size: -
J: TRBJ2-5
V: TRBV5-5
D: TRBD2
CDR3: CASSLGAGRGQETQYF
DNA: TGTGCCAGCAGCTTGGGTGCAGGGAGGGGTCAAGAGACCCAGTACTTC

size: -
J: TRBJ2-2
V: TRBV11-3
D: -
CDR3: CASQKNTGELFF
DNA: TGTGCCAGCCAGAAGAACACCGGGGAGCTGTTTTTT

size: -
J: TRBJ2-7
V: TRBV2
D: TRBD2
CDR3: CASSGLAGAPRF
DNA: TGTGCCAGCAGTGGGCTAGCGGGAGCCCCGCGCTTC

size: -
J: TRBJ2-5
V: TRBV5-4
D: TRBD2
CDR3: CASSLVGGRPQETQYF
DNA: TGTGCCAGCAGCTTGGTTGGCGGGAGGCCCCAAGAGACCCAGTACTTC

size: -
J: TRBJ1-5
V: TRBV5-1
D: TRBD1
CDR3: CASSPGQGVGNQPQHF
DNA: TGCGCCAGCAGCCCGGGACAGGGGGTCGGAAATCAGCCCCAGCATTTT

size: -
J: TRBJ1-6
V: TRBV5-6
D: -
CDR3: CASSQRIAKAGGSPLHF
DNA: TGTGCCAGCAGCCAGCGGATTGCGAAAGCTGGGGGGTCACCCCTCCACTTT

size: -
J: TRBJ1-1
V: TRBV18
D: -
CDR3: CASSPSVRGTEAFF
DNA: TGTGCCAGCTCACCCTCAGTTCGGGGCACTGAAGCTTTCTTT